This T cell receptor (beta chain) is from a study of identical twins. Notes on the study in general: Where out-of-frame alpha sequences were twin-shared, they showed excess low generation probability.

TCRdb reanalysed the 5' RACE reads using MiXCR and keeps one entry per CDR3 protein. The profile covers nearly 650,000 distinct CDR3 sequences, with under 8.5% appearing a single time and 1.5% to 2% taken by the ten largest. This clonotype was found many times. Its antigen is currently unknown. A junction end diverges from the germline sequence, so it may reflect a read error. The CDR3 loop spans 14 amino acids. Germline assignment: CDR1 SGHRS and CDR2 YFSETQ. Another study also made use of these data, one on yellow fever vaccine responses in identical twins.

The clonotype comes from a young woman in good health. Sequencing used PBMCs. The chain carries TRBV5-1 and TRBJ2-2, with 9 bases fitting TRBD1. DNA for the CDR3: TGTGCCAGCAGTCCGGGACAGGGTGCCGGGGAGCTGTTTTTT. Amino acid sequence: CASSPGQGAGELFF.